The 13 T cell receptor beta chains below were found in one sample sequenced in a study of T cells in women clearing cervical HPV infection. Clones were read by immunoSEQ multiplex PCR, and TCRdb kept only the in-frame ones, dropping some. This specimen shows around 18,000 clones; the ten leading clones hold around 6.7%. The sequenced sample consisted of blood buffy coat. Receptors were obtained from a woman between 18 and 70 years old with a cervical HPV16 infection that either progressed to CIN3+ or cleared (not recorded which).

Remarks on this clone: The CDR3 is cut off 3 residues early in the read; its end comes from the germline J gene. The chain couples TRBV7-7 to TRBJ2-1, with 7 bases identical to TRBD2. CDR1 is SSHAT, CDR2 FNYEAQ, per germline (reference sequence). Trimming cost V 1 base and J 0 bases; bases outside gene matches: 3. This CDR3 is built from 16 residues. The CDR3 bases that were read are TGTGCCAGCAGCTTAGGTTCGGGGGGCTCCTACAATGAG. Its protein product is CASSLGSGGSYNE. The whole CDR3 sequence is CASSLGSGGSYNEQFF.

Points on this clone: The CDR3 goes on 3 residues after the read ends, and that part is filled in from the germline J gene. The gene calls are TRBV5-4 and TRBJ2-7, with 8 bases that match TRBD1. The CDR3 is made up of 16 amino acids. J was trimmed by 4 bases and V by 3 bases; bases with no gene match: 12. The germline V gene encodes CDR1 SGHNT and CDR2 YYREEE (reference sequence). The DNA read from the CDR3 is TGTGCCAGCAGCTCGAACCGGGACAGGTACAATTACGAG. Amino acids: CASSSNRDRYNYE. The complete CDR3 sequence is CASSSNRDRYNYEQYF.

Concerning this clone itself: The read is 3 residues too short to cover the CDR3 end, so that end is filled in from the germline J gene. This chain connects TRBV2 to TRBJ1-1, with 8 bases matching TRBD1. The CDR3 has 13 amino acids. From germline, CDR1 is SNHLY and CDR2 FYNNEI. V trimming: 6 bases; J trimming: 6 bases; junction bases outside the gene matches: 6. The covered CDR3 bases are TGTGCCAGCAGCAGGGGGCCGACGTCTGAA. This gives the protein CASSRGPTSE. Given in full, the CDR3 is CASSRGPTSEAFF.

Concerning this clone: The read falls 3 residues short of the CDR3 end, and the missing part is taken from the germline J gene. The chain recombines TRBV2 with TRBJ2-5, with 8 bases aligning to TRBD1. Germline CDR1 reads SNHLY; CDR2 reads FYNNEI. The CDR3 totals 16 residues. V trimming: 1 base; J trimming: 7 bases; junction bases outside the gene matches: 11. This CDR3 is CASSEGTGPRSWTQYF. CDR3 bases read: TGTGCCAGCAGTGAAGGGACAGGGCCCCGTTCGTGGACC.

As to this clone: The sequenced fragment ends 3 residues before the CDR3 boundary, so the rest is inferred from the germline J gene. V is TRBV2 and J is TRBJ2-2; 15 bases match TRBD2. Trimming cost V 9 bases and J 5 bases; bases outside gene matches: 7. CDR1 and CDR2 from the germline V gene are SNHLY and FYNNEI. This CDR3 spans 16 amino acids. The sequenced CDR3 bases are TGTGCCAGTCGAGGACTAGCGGGGGGGCCAACCGGGGAG. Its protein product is CASRGLAGGPTGE. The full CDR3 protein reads CASRGLAGGPTGELFF.

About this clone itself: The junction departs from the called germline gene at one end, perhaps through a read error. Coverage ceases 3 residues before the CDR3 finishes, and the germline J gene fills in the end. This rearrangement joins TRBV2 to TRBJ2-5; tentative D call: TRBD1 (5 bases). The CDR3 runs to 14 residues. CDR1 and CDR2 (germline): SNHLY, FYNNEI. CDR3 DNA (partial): TGTGCCACCAGTGTGACAGCTCTCCAAGAGACC. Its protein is CATSVTALQET. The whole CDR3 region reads CATSVTALQETQYF.

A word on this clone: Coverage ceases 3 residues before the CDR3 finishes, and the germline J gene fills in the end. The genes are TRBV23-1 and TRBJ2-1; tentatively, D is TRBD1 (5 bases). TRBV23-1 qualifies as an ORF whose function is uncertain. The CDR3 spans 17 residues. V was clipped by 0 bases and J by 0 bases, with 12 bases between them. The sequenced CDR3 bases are TGCGCCAGCAGTCAATCGGGGCTCTTTAGCTCCTACAATGAG. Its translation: CASSQSGLFSSYNE. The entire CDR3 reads CASSQSGLFSSYNEQFF.

Incomplete CDR3 DNA: TGTGCCAGCTCATCCATAGGGGGGGGCCTTGCCGGGGAG. It codes for CASSSIGGGLAGE. In full, the CDR3 reads CASSSIGGGLAGELFF. The chain couples TRBV18 to TRBJ2-2, with D possibly matching TRBD2 (7 bases). The CDR3 end lies 3 residues beyond the end of the read and is filled in from the germline J gene. V was trimmed by 5 bases and J by 6 bases, leaving 19 bases between them. Germline values: CDR1 KGHSH, CDR2 LQKENI. This CDR3 is built from 16 residues.

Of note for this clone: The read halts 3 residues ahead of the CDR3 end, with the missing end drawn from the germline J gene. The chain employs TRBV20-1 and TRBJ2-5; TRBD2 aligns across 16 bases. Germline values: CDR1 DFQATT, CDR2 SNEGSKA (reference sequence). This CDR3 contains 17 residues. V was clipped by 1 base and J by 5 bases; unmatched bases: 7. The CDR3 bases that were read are TGCAGTGCTAGAGCAGTGGGACTAGCGGGGGGGAAGGAGACC. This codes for CSARAVGLAGGKET. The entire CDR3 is CSARAVGLAGGKETQYF.

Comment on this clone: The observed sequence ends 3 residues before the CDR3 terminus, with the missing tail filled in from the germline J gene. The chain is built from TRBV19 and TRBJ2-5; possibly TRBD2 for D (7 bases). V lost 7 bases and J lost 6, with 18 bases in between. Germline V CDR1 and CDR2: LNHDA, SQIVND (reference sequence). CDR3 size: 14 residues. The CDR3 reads CASTARGGGQTQYF. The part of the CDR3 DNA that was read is TGTGCCAGTACGGCGCGAGGGGGGGGGCAGACC.

Partial CDR3 DNA: TGTGCCAGTAGTCCACAGGACAGGGGGCGGGAGACC. Protein sequence: CASSPQDRGRET. The CDR3, in full, reads CASSPQDRGRETQYF. The gene calls are TRBV19 and TRBJ2-5; TRBD1 matches 11 bases. The CDR3 goes on 3 residues after the read ends, and that part is filled in from the germline J gene. V was pared by 5 bases and J by 5 bases, with 7 bases of the junction left unmatched. The CDR3 covers 15 residues. CDR1 LNHDA and CDR2 SQIVND come from the germline V gene (reference sequence).

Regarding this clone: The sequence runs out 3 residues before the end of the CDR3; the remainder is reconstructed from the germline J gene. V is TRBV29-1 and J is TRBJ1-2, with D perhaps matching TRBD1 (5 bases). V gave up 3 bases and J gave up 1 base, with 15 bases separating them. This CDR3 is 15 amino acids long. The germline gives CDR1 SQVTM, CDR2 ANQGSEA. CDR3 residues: CSVEGQGILNYGYTF. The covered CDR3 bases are TGCAGCGTTGAGGGGCAGGGAATCCTTAACTATGGC.

Partial CDR3 DNA: TGTGCCAGTAGTAGGACAGGCCCTAATGAAAAA. This sequence encodes CASSRTGPNEK. The complete CDR3 reads CASSRTGPNEKLFF. The chain recombines TRBV19 with TRBJ1-4, with 7 positions matching TRBD1. The read terminates 3 residues ahead of where the CDR3 ends, so the germline J gene completes it. Germline CDR1 and CDR2: LNHDA and SQIVND (reference sequence). The length of the CDR3 is 14 residues. After removal of 4 bases from V and 3 bases from J, the junction contained 2 bases not matched to a gene.